This TCR beta chain was identified during a study of T-cell reconstitution after alpha-beta-depleted transplantation in children. This CDR3 has 13 amino acids. The V and J ends lost 3 bases and 9 bases respectively, with 15 bases between them. CDR1 and CDR2 (germline): SQVTM, ANQGSEA. Researchers prepared the TCRbeta library using unique molecular identifiers, the study reports. TCRdb recomputed calls from the PCR reads with MiXCR, one row per CDR3 protein. Of fewer than 550,000 distinct CDR3 sequences listed, over 9.5% were seen once; the top ten hold 2% to 2.5%. This clonotype was detected ten times or more. Antigen specificity is unknown. Study results and caveats: Some patients' high day-60 TCRbeta diversity was traced to surviving recipient T cells and thymic progenitors.

The sequencing here drew on PBMCs, taken before TCRalphabeta/CD19-depleted stem cell transplant. The source of this sequence is a child under 10 years old with inherited bone marrow failure, due to receive a stem cell transplant. This rearrangement joins TRBV29-1 to TRBJ2-1; the D call may be TRBD1 or TRBD2 (5 bases each). CDR3 loop: CSVDQLGTGEQFF. CDR3 in DNA: TGCAGCGTTGATCAACTAGGGACGGGTGAGCAGTTCTTC.